The 29 T cell receptor beta chains below come from one sample, sequenced in a study of beta chain features in type 1 diabetes. Expressed TCRB transcripts were sequenced because the isolated RNA had all been reverse transcribed beforehand. Assay: immunoSEQ multiplex PCR; the TCRdb copy retains only in-frame clones and omits some. The table shows hundreds of thousands of clones, with roughly an eighth occurring only once. General study findings and limits: All four CD4+ subsets of Type 1 diabetes patients contained TCRB CDR3s that were moderately but significantly shorter.

These receptors' targets are unknown. Material for sequencing was naive CD4+ T cells from blood. These receptors all come from a man aged 18 to 29 with type 1 diabetes.

The rearrangement joins TRBV13 to TRBJ1-2; D gene unclear. CDR3 size: 13 residues. In germline, CDR1 is PRHDT, CDR2 FYEKMQ (reference sequence). V was shortened by 7 bases and J by 3 bases, with 12 bases between the two germline ends. CDR3 bases: TGTGCCAGCAACAATTTCCAGGACTATGGCTACACCTTC. Encoded protein: CASNNFQDYGYTF.

The chain couples TRBV7-9 to TRBJ1-2; a weak D match, TRBD1 (5 bases). This CDR3 is built from 12 residues. Trimming cost V 3 bases and J 8 bases, with 10 bases left between them. The V gene's germline CDR1 is SEHNR and CDR2 FQNEAQ (reference sequence). The CDR3 nucleotides read TGTGCCAGCAGCTTGAGCGGGGACGGCTACACCTTC. Protein product: CASSLSGDGYTF.

This clone has just a few counts. The CDR3 spells CASEGSGDGYTF. The CDR3 coding sequence is TGTGCCTCTGAGGGGTCTGGTGATGGCTACACCTTC. The chain employs TRBV30 and TRBJ1-2; D is possibly TRBD1 (5 bases). Trimming cost V 7 bases and J 6 bases, with 15 bases left between them. The CDR3 covers 12 residues. Germline V CDR1 and CDR2: GTSNPN, SVGIG (reference sequence).

In its sample, this clone was seen a few times. The rearrangement uses TRBV19 and TRBJ2-2, with D tentatively TRBD1 (5 bases). Germline V gene sequence: CDR1 LNHDA, CDR2 SQIVND (reference sequence). The CDR3 contains 15 residues. V dropped 10 bases and J dropped 0 bases, with 15 bases sitting between them. Written as DNA, the CDR3 is TGTGCCACTACCAAGGGGCGCTCGAACACCGGGGAGCTGTTTTTT. It is translated as CATTKGRSNTGELFF. Together with reference TRBV19 and TRBJ2-2, the CDR3 gives the full variable domain: DGGITQSPKYLFRKEGQNVTLSCEQNLNHDAMYWYRQDPGQGLRLIYYSQIVNDFQKGDIAEGYSVSREKKESFPLTVTSAQKNPTAFYLCATTKGRSNTGELFFGEGSRLTVL.

The genes are TRBV7-9 and TRBJ1-4, with D maybe TRBD1 (5 bases). CDR1 is SEHNR, CDR2 FQNEAQ, per germline (reference sequence). V dropped 5 bases and J dropped 8 bases, with 21 bases sitting between them. The CDR3 is 16 residues long. The CDR3 protein is CASSPAGAGRGEKLFF. The CDR3 coding sequence is TGTGCCAGCAGCCCCGCCGGGGCCGGGAGAGGGGAAAAACTGTTTTTT.

The rearrangement joins TRBV6-5 to TRBJ1-3, with D unclear. The CDR3 totals 16 residues. V lost 1 base, J lost 0 bases, and 10 bases lay in between. The V gene's germline CDR1 is MNHEY and CDR2 SVGAGI. CDR3 coding DNA: TGTGCCAGCAGTTACTTCGGCGGGAGCTCTGGAAACACCATATATTTT. It codes for CASSYFGGSSGNTIYF.

This chain uses TRBV5-1 with TRBJ1-2; D perhaps matches TRBD1 (5 bases). Trimming shortened V by 2 bases and J by 8 bases, and 13 bases separated the two germline ends. Germline CDR1 is SGHRS and CDR2 is YFSETQ. This CDR3 spans 13 amino acids. Here the CDR3 reads CASSFGGGGGYTF. The CDR3, as DNA: TGCGCCAGCAGCTTCGGGGGAGGCGGAGGCTACACCTTC.

This sequence joins TRBV30 and TRBJ2-1; 9 bases map to TRBD1. In germline, CDR1 is GTSNPN, CDR2 SVGIG (reference sequence). Unmatched junction bases numbered 8, after V lost 2 bases and J lost 6 bases. The length of the CDR3 is 15 residues. The CDR3: CAWSTPGQGINEQFF. The CDR3 DNA reads as TGTGCCTGGAGTACCCCGGGACAGGGTATCAATGAGCAGTTCTTC.

The J gene is TRBJ2-7, the V gene TRBV6-5; 10 nucleotides match TRBD1. From germline, CDR1 is MNHEY and CDR2 SVGAGI. This CDR3 has 15 amino acids. Losses at the gene ends were 6 bases for V and 3 bases for J; bases not matched to a gene: 8. Here the CDR3 DNA reads TGTGCCAGCAGACCGGACAGGGGGACCCTCTACGAGCAGTACTTC. Protein sequence: CASRPDRGTLYEQYF.

J is TRBJ1-5 and V is TRBV30; D is uncertain. CDR3 length equals 15 residues. The V end was cut by 0 bases, the J end by 2 bases, with 11 bases between. CDR1 GTSNPN and CDR2 SVGIG come from the germline V gene (reference sequence). The CDR3 loop is CAWSVGSAGNQPQHF. For the CDR3, the DNA is TGTGCCTGGAGTGTAGGGTCAGCGGGCAATCAGCCCCAGCATTTT.

This clone was picked up a small number of times. The chain couples TRBV7-2 to TRBJ1-3, with D unclear. CDR1 is SGHTA, CDR2 FQGNSA, per germline. V lost 4 bases and J 0 bases, leaving 10 bases between the germline ends. This CDR3 comprises 15 residues. The CDR3 nucleotides are TGTGCCAGCAGCTACGGGCCATCCTCTGGAAACACCATATATTTT. It is translated as CASSYGPSSGNTIYF. The full variable domain, with the rest looked up from reference TRBV7-2 and TRBJ1-3, is GAGVSQSPSNKVTEKGKDVELRCDPISGHTALYWYRQSLGQGLEFLIYFQGNSAPDKSGLPSDRFSAERTGGSVSTLTIQRTQQEDSAVYLCASSYGPSSGNTIYFGEGSWLTVV.

This clone was found a few times. V usage is TRBV7-2 and J usage is TRBJ2-1; maybe TRBD2 (6 bases). The ends were cut back, 1 base at V and 1 base at J, with 14 bases in the middle. This CDR3 spans 17 amino acids. CDR1 and CDR2 from the germline V gene are SGHTA and FQGNSA. CDR3 nucleotide sequence: TGTGCCAGCAGCTTAGATCGGCGGGACGAGTCCTACAATGAGCAGTTCTTC. This encodes CASSLDRRDESYNEQFF.

The chain recombines TRBV7-2 with TRBJ2-1, with D unclear. Germline V gene sequence: CDR1 SGHTA, CDR2 FQGNSA. The CDR3 runs 13 residues. Trimming took off 4 bases at V and 4 bases at J, with 8 bases between the two ends. The CDR3 reads CASSSGSYNEQFF. The CDR3 DNA follows: TGTGCCAGCAGCTCCGGGTCTTACAATGAGCAGTTCTTC.

This clone has just a few counts. The chain uses TRBV6-5 and TRBJ1-2; 9 bases line up with TRBD1. With 8 bases clipped from V and 4 bases from J, the junction kept 11 bases outside the gene matches. CDR3 length equals 15 residues. CDR1 and CDR2 (germline): MNHEY, SVGAGI. This chain's CDR3 is CASRRDRVAVYGYTF. The CDR3 DNA is TGTGCCAGCCGTAGGGACAGGGTGGCCGTCTATGGCTACACCTTC.

The chain couples TRBV30 to TRBJ2-7; D might be TRBD1 or TRBD2, each matching 5 bases. Germline CDR1 reads GTSNPN; CDR2 reads SVGIG (reference sequence). The CDR3 runs 14 residues. Trimming cost V 3 bases and J 3 bases, with 15 bases left between them. CDR3 region: CAWSPGQGRYEQYF. Written as DNA, the CDR3 is TGTGCCTGGAGCCCGGGGCAGGGCCGCTACGAGCAGTACTTC.

This clone was seen a few times. CDR3 bases: TGTGCCAGCAGCCCAACGGCCTACGAGCAGTACTTC. Protein sequence: CASSPTAYEQYF. This sequence joins TRBV14 and TRBJ2-7; D unclear. The CDR3 sequence is 12 residues long. The V and J ends lost 4 bases and 2 bases respectively, with 6 bases between them. Germline loops: CDR1 SGHDN, CDR2 FVKESK.

The V call is TRBV30, the J call TRBJ1-1, with TRBD1 matching 7 bases. This CDR3 is built from 12 residues. Looked up from germline, CDR1 is GTSNPN and CDR2 is SVGIG (reference sequence). The V gene end was trimmed by 2 bases and the J gene end by 6 bases; junction bases not matched to a gene: 3. This CDR3 is CAWSYRGSEAFF. The DNA for the CDR3 is TGTGCCTGGAGTTACAGGGGATCTGAAGCTTTCTTT.

The J gene is TRBJ2-4, the V gene TRBV27; 11 nucleotides align to TRBD2. Germline-derived CDR1 and CDR2 are MNHEY and SMNVEV (reference sequence). The CDR3 totals 17 residues. Losses at the gene ends were 0 bases for V and 9 bases for J; bases not matched to a gene: 10. Written as DNA, the CDR3 is TGTGCCAGCAGTTTATCCCGACTAGCGGGATGGGAGGGCATTCAGTACTTC. It codes for CASSLSRLAGWEGIQYF.

This clone was observed a few times. The V call is TRBV11-2, the J call TRBJ2-1, with 7 bases fitting TRBD1. The junction had 7 bases not matched to a gene; V was cut back by 6 bases and J by 8 bases. From germline, CDR1 is SGHAT and CDR2 FQNNGV. CDR3 length equals 13 residues. CDR3 loop: CASRKGAGDEQFF. The CDR3 bases are TGTGCCAGCAGAAAGGGGGCTGGAGATGAGCAGTTCTTC.

This clone turned up a few times. This chain links TRBV23-1 with TRBJ2-3, with D perhaps TRBD1 (6 bases). TRBV23-1 belongs to the ORF category, with a function that is uncertain. This CDR3 has 16 residues. V lost 2 bases and J lost 6, with 18 bases in between. The CDR3 spells CASSQSVDSKMDTQYF. In DNA, the CDR3 is TGCGCCAGCAGTCAAAGCGTGGACAGCAAAATGGATACGCAGTATTTT.

This clone was picked up a small number of times. This same CDR3 is encoded by further DNA sequences in the sample. The chain is built from TRBV30 and TRBJ1-5, with D hard to call. Germline CDR1 and CDR2: GTSNPN and SVGIG (reference sequence). V shed 3 bases and J shed 0 bases, with 6 bases lying between them. The CDR3 is made up of 13 amino acids. The CDR3 protein is CAWSQDSNQPQHF. CDR3 bases: TGTGCCTGGAGCCAAGATAGCAATCAGCCCCAGCATTTT.

A few counts support this clone. This CDR3 is also generated by other DNA sequences in the sample. This chain joins TRBV30 and TRBJ2-5; D gene uncertain. V was shortened by 3 bases and J by 5 bases, with 7 bases between the two germline ends. This CDR3 has 11 amino acids. In germline, CDR1 is GTSNPN, CDR2 SVGIG (reference sequence). CDR3 amino acids: CAWSSGETQYF. DNA for the CDR3: TGTGCCTGGAGCTCCGGGGAGACCCAGTACTTC.

The rearrangement links TRBV7-2 to TRBJ1-6; D call uncertain. The CDR3 extends over 16 amino acids. The V end was cut by 1 base, the J end by 7 bases, with 14 bases between. Per the germline V gene, CDR1 is SGHTA and CDR2 is FQGNSA. CDR3 sequence reads: CASSLGSGGLNSPLHF. In DNA, the CDR3 is TGTGCCAGCAGCTTAGGGTCGGGAGGATTGAATTCACCCCTCCACTTT.

Only a few counts were recorded for this clone. V and J are TRBV10-3 and TRBJ2-2; D is uncertain. The V end lost 7 bases, the J end lost 6 bases, and 12 bases lay between the germline ends. The germline V gene has CDR1 ENHRY and CDR2 SYGVKD. The CDR3 contains 13 residues. CDR3 loop: CAIIGFPAGELFF. The CDR3 nucleotides are TGTGCCATCATAGGTTTTCCGGCCGGGGAGCTGTTTTTT.

V and J are TRBV2 and TRBJ2-1, with 9 positions matching TRBD2. In germline, CDR1 is SNHLY, CDR2 FYNNEI. Germline trimming cut 2 bases from V and 4 bases from J; bases unmatched to any gene: 3. This CDR3 has 15 amino acids. CDR3 coding DNA: TGTGCCAGCAGTGAAACTAGCGGGCGTTACAATGAGCAGTTCTTC. Protein sequence: CASSETSGRYNEQFF.

This clone was seen only a few times. The V gene is TRBV2, the J gene TRBJ1-1; D gene ambiguous. V shed 7 bases and J shed 8 bases, with 11 bases lying between them. CDR3 length: 11 residues. CDR1 and CDR2 (germline): SNHLY, FYNNEI. CDR3 amino acids: CASIRELEAFF. CDR3 coding DNA: TGTGCCAGCATTCGTGAATTAGAAGCTTTCTTT.

The table lists this clone with a few counts. The rearrangement uses TRBV4-1 and TRBJ2-3; TRBD2 matches 8 bases. V was clipped by 4 bases and J by 0 bases; unmatched bases: 9. The CDR3 has 17 amino acids. Germline assignment: CDR1 MGHRA and CDR2 YSYEKL. CDR3 nucleotide sequence: TGCGCCAGCAGCCCCCAGAGGGCTAGCGGGAGCACAGATACGCAGTATTTT. This encodes CASSPQRASGSTDTQYF.

This chain links TRBV7-2 with TRBJ2-7; D call uncertain. Trimming cost V 5 bases and J 0 bases, with 14 bases left between them. Germline V gene sequence: CDR1 SGHTA, CDR2 FQGNSA. This CDR3 is 15 amino acids long. CDR3 nucleotides: TGTGCCAGCAGCCCCTCCACTCTCAGCTCCTACGAGCAGTACTTC. It encodes CASSPSTLSSYEQYF.

The chain has TRBV9 and TRBJ2-3, with D hard to call. Trimming shortened V by 5 bases and J by 1 base, and 14 bases separated the two germline ends. Germline CDR1 and CDR2: SGDLS and YYNGEE. The CDR3 spans 15 residues. The CDR3 is CASSLGTVGTDTQYF. Written as DNA, the CDR3 is TGTGCCAGCAGTTTAGGTACTGTAGGCACAGATACGCAGTATTTT.